One and the same sample provided the 14 T cell receptor beta chains below, sequenced in a study of OX40 agonist ivuxolimab in advanced cancers. The assay was immunoSEQ multiplex PCR, and TCRdb's table has in-frame clones only and misses some. The repertoire has roughly 71,000 clones, about 79% of them found once; the top ten carry under 2%. The sequenced sample was CD4+ or CD8+ T cells sorted from blood, obtained in a trial of the OX40 agonist ivuxolimab. Every receptor here comes from an adult with an advanced solid tumor such as melanoma, head and neck, liver or kidney cancer.

The chain employs TRBV29-1 and TRBJ1-1, with no clear D. Trimming took 5 bases from V and 0 from J, leaving 10 bases between them. There are 13 residues in the CDR3. Germline V gives CDR1 SQVTM, CDR2 ANQGSEA. The CDR3 loop reads CSVFGRLNTEAFF. The CDR3 DNA follows: TGCAGCGTTTTCGGGAGACTGAACACTGAAGCTTTCTTT.

The chain is built from TRBV28 and TRBJ2-1; no definite D call. Trimming removed 7 bases from V and 4 bases from J, with 11 bases in between. The CDR3 sequence is 13 residues long. Germline CDR1 MDHEN, CDR2 SYDVKM. DNA of the CDR3: TGTGCCAGCATGAGGCAGCTATACAATGAGCAGTTCTTC. Translating it yields CASMRQLYNEQFF. Full variable domain (rest looked up from reference TRBV28 and TRBJ2-1): DVKVTQSSRYLVKRTGEKVFLECVQDMDHENMFWYRQDPGLGLRLIYFSYDVKMKEKGDIPEGYSVSREKKERFSLILESASTNQTSMYLCASMRQLYNEQFFGPGTRLTVL.

V gene TRBV5-1 combines with J gene TRBJ2-1, with 13 bases lining up with TRBD2. Germline V gene sequence: CDR1 SGHRS, CDR2 YFSETQ. There are 15 residues in the CDR3. V lost 4 bases, J lost 3 bases, and 1 base stayed unmatched. The CDR3 DNA is TGCGCCAGCAGCACTAGCGGGAGGGACTACAATGAGCAGTTCTTC. Encoded protein: CASSTSGRDYNEQFF.

The gene calls are TRBV6-6 and TRBJ2-7; 13 bases match TRBD2. CDR3 length: 16 residues. Germline V CDR1 and CDR2: MNHNY, SVGAGI (reference sequence). V shed 4 bases, J shed 6 bases, and the junction held 9 bases outside the gene matches. The CDR3 region has the DNA TGTGCCAGCAGTTCTGGGACTAGCGGGATTAGAGGCGAGCAGTACTTC. Translated, it gives CASSSGTSGIRGEQYF.

The chain carries TRBV5-1 and TRBJ2-1; 13 nucleotides align to TRBD2. J lost 9 bases, V lost 0 bases, and 3 bases had no gene match. CDR3 length: 15 amino acids. The germline CDR1 and CDR2 sequences are SGHRS and YFSETQ. The CDR3, as DNA: TGCGCCAGCAGCTTGGGACTAGCGGGAGGTAGTGAGCAGTTCTTC. As protein: CASSLGLAGGSEQFF.

The chain combines TRBV7-9 with TRBJ1-1; no firm D call. V lost 3 bases and J lost 3, with 17 bases in between. There are 16 residues in the CDR3. From germline, CDR1 is SEHNR and CDR2 FQNEAQ (reference sequence). The CDR3 here is CASSLAGPTWDTEAFF. For the CDR3, the DNA is TGTGCCAGCAGCTTGGCTGGACCAACGTGGGACACTGAAGCTTTCTTT. Full variable domain (outside the CDR3, taken from reference TRBV7-9 and TRBJ1-1): DTGVSQNPRHKITKRGQNVTFRCDPISEHNRLYWYRQTLGQGPEFLTYFQNEAQLEKSRLLSDRFSAERPKGSFSTLEIQRTEQGDSAMYLCASSLAGPTWDTEAFFGQGTRLTVV.

The chain employs TRBV9 and TRBJ2-1; the match to TRBD2 covers 8 bases. Germline assignment: CDR1 SGDLS and CDR2 YYNGEE. The CDR3 length is 15 residues. V lost 4 bases, J lost 10 bases, and 13 bases stayed unmatched. CDR3 amino acids: CASSISGTRNEEQFF. The CDR3 coding sequence is TGTGCCAGCAGCATTAGCGGGACAAGAAATGAGGAGCAGTTCTTC.

The V and J genes are TRBV11-3 and TRBJ1-1; D unclear. CDR1 and CDR2 from the germline V gene are SGHNT and YENEEA. This CDR3 spans 13 amino acids. V lost 2 bases and J 7 bases, leaving 11 bases between the germline ends. CDR3 nucleotide sequence: TGTGCCAGCAGCTTAAACGGGTTCGATGAAGCTTTCTTT. Translating gives CASSLNGFDEAFF.

The chain links TRBV7-9 to TRBJ2-7; tentative D call: TRBD2 (6 bases). Germline V gene lookup returns CDR1 SEHNR and CDR2 FQNEAQ (reference sequence). Trimming left V 4 bases short and J 4 bases short, with 20 bases between. The CDR3 runs 16 residues. For the CDR3, the DNA is TGTGCCAGCAGCTCCGGGGGTCTAATGAGGTTATACGAGCAGTACTTC. Its translation: CASSSGGLMRLYEQYF.

V usage is TRBV7-2 and J usage is TRBJ2-5; 8 bases line up with TRBD2. With 2 bases clipped from V and 3 bases from J, the junction kept 17 bases outside the gene matches. Germline CDR1 reads SGHTA; CDR2 reads FQGNSA. The CDR3 runs 19 residues. CDR3 bases: TGTGCCAGCAGCTTATTCGCGAACGGACGACTAGCGAGGAAAGAGACCCAGTACTTC. Its translation is CASSLFANGRLARKETQYF.

The genes are TRBV28 and TRBJ1-1; D gene uncertain. This CDR3 has 14 residues. CDR1 is MDHEN and CDR2 is SYDVKM in the germline V gene. V lost 5 bases and J 0 bases, leaving 10 bases between the germline ends. This CDR3 is CASSPRTVNTEAFF. The DNA for the CDR3 is TGTGCCAGCAGTCCCCGGACGGTGAACACTGAAGCTTTCTTT.

The gene calls are TRBV6-5 and TRBJ1-3; D perhaps matches TRBD1 (6 bases). V gave up 0 bases and J gave up 2 bases, with 8 bases separating them. Germline values: CDR1 MNHEY, CDR2 SVGAGI. This CDR3 comprises 15 residues. This CDR3 is CASSYSQGTGNTIYF. The CDR3 region has the DNA TGTGCCAGCAGTTACTCACAGGGAACTGGAAACACCATATATTTT.

The V call is TRBV5-4, the J call TRBJ2-2; 7 bases agree with TRBD1. CDR3 length: 15 amino acids. The V gene end was trimmed by 3 bases and the J gene end by 7 bases; junction bases not matched to a gene: 9. CDR1 is SGHNT and CDR2 is YYREEE in the germline V gene (reference sequence). The CDR3 DNA sequence: TGTGCCAGCAGCTCGGTTCAGGGGGTAAACGGGGAGCTGTTTTTT. It yields the protein CASSSVQGVNGELFF.

The CDR3 protein is CASSSLLGQANYGYTF. The CDR3 nucleotides are TGTGCCAGCAGTTCACTCCTCGGACAAGCTAACTATGGCTACACCTTC. The chain couples TRBV6-5 to TRBJ1-2; TRBD1 might be the D (5 bases). The CDR3 is 16 amino acids. V gave up 4 bases and J gave up 0 bases, with 15 bases separating them. Germline CDR1 MNHEY, CDR2 SVGAGI.